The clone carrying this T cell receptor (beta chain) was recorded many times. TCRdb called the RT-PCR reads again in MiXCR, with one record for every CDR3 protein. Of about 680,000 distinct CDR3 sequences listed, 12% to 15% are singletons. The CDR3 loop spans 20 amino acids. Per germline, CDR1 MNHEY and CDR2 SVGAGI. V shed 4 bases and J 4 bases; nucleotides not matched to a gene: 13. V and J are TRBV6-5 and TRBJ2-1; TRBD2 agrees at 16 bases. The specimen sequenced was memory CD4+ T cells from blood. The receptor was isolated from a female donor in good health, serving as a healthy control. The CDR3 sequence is CASSSTTPGLAGGGYNEQFF. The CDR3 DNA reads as TGTGCCAGCAGTTCCACAACTCCGGGACTAGCGGGGGGGGGGTACAATGAGCAGTTCTTC.